Below are 14 T cell receptor beta chains sequenced from a single sample in a study of shared clonotypes between healthy human individuals. Repertoires were generated with immunoSEQ multiplex PCR, while TCRdb's copy carries only in-frame clones and drops some. The table lists about 2.4 million clones, more than 85% of them singletons. The sequenced sample consisted of naive CD4+ T cells from PBMCs. Noted subset: CD45RA+ positively selected. The receptors originated from a man younger than 30 in good health. Some clones in this sample may be carry-over from other donors' samples.

Of note for this clone: Other DNA sequences in the sample encode the same CDR3. The J gene is TRBJ1-5, the V gene TRBV6-5, with D tentatively TRBD1 (6 bases). V lost 0 bases, J lost 6 bases, and 12 bases lay in between. The germline gives CDR1 MNHEY, CDR2 SVGAGI. The CDR3 runs to 15 residues. CDR3 nucleotide sequence: TGTGCCAGCAGTTACTCGGGGGGGGGCGGTCAGCCCCAGCATTTT. Translated, it gives CASSYSGGGGQPQHF.

The chain couples TRBV4-1 to TRBJ1-4; perhaps TRBD1 as D (6 bases). The CDR3 spans 16 residues. V lost 5 bases to trimming and J lost 3 bases, with 16 bases between them. In germline, CDR1 is MGHRA, CDR2 YSYEKL. The CDR3 bases are TGCGCCAGCAGCGCGACTCGAGGGGGGGCTAATGAAAAACTGTTTTTT. Its translation: CASSATRGGANEKLFF.

V gene TRBV7-9 combines with J gene TRBJ2-7, with TRBD2 identical over 7 bases. V trimming: 9 bases; J trimming: 3 bases; junction bases outside the gene matches: 8. CDR3 length: 13 amino acids. Looked up from germline, CDR1 is SEHNR and CDR2 is FQNEAQ (reference sequence). The CDR3 here is CASSTGRRYEQYF. CDR3 DNA: TGTGCCAGTAGTACCGGGAGGCGCTACGAGCAGTACTTC.

In its sample, this clone was seen a few times. Different DNA sequences within this sample yield the same CDR3. The chain couples TRBV5-1 to TRBJ1-4; tentative D call: TRBD1 (5 bases). The germline gives CDR1 SGHRS, CDR2 YFSETQ. Trimming took 0 bases from V and 0 from J, leaving 6 bases between them. The CDR3 totals 15 residues. The CDR3 DNA reads as TGCGCCAGCAGCTTGGAGACAGCAACTAATGAAAAACTGTTTTTT. Protein sequence: CASSLETATNEKLFF. Supplemented by reference TRBV5-1 and TRBJ1-4, the full variable domain reads KAGVTQTPRYLIKTRGQQVTLSCSPISGHRSVSWYQQTPGQGLQFLFEYFSETQRNKGNFPGRFSGRQFSNSRSEMNVSTLELGDSALYLCASSLETATNEKLFFGSGTQLSVL.

The gene calls are TRBV28 and TRBJ2-7, with D maybe TRBD2 (6 bases). V lost 5 bases and J lost 0, with 14 bases in between. CDR3 length: 15 residues. Germline loops: CDR1 MDHEN, CDR2 SYDVKM. The CDR3 loop reads CASSPLGGFSYEQYF. The CDR3 nucleotides are TGTGCCAGCAGTCCCCTGGGGGGATTCTCCTACGAGCAGTACTTC.

This sequence joins TRBV7-2 and TRBJ1-5, with D possibly TRBD1 on 6 matching bases. Between the trimmed V and J ends, which lost 8 bases and 5 bases, there was a span of 16 bases. The CDR3 is 14 residues long. Germline values: CDR1 SGHTA, CDR2 FQGNSA. CDR3 nucleotide sequence: TGTGCCAGCCGATCAGCGGGGGGCGATCAGCCCCAGCATTTT. Translated, it gives CASRSAGGDQPQHF.

V gene TRBV19 combines with J gene TRBJ2-1; the D gene is possibly TRBD2 (7 bases). V gave up 5 bases and J gave up 6 bases, with 23 bases separating them. This CDR3 spans 17 amino acids. CDR1 and CDR2 from the germline V gene are LNHDA and SQIVND (reference sequence). The CDR3 loop reads CASSPEGGSGVRNEQFF. The DNA for the CDR3 is TGTGCCAGTAGTCCCGAGGGGGGGTCGGGAGTACGCAATGAGCAGTTCTTC. The full variable domain, its missing parts supplied by reference TRBV19 and TRBJ2-1, is DGGITQSPKYLFRKEGQNVTLSCEQNLNHDAMYWYRQDPGQGLRLIYYSQIVNDFQKGDIAEGYSVSREKKESFPLTVTSAQKNPTAFYLCASSPEGGSGVRNEQFFGPGTRLTVL.

V and J are TRBV9 and TRBJ1-1; the D is unclear. V lost 2 bases and J lost 3, with 14 bases in between. The CDR3 is 15 residues long. Germline-derived CDR1 and CDR2 are SGDLS and YYNGEE. For the CDR3, the DNA is TGTGCCAGCAGCGTGGACGGCGACTTCTACACTGAAGCTTTCTTT. Its translation is CASSVDGDFYTEAFF.

The chain carries TRBV4-2 and TRBJ2-5, with D possibly being TRBD2 (5 bases). The J call could be wrong; TRBJ2-7 is a better fit for the DNA end. CDR1 and CDR2 from the germline V gene are LGHNA and YNFKEQ. The CDR3 has 15 residues. The CDR3 sequence is CASSSPGSVTYEQYF. The CDR3 bases are TGTGCCAGCAGCTCCCCGGGTAGCGTTACCTACGAGCAGTACTTC.

J is TRBJ1-1 and V is TRBV4-2; TRBD1 matches 8 bases. V dropped 3 bases and J dropped 10; count of bases not matched to a gene: 4. There are 12 residues in the CDR3. CDR1 is LGHNA, CDR2 YNFKEQ, per germline. For the CDR3, the DNA is TGTGCCAGCAGCCATGAGACAGGGGCAGCTTTCTTT. Protein sequence: CASSHETGAAFF.

This rearrangement joins TRBV4-3 to TRBJ1-3, with no clear D. This CDR3 spans 17 amino acids. CDR1 and CDR2 from the germline V gene are LGHNA and YSLEER. With 0 bases removed from V and 5 bases from J, the gap between germline ends came to 17 bases. CDR3 amino acids: CASSQDLSGSNRNTIYF. The CDR3 nucleotides are TGCGCCAGCAGCCAAGATTTGTCAGGATCCAACCGAAACACCATATATTTT.

A remark on this clone: In the same sample, other DNA sequences code for this CDR3. V gene TRBV27 combines with J gene TRBJ2-5; D remains unclear. V lost 5 bases, J lost 0 bases, and 7 bases lay in between. The CDR3 extends over 13 amino acids. Germline lookup yields CDR1 MNHEY and CDR2 SMNVEV (reference sequence). CDR3 bases: TGTGCCAGCAGTCGCACTTACCAAGAGACCCAGTACTTC. Translating gives CASSRTYQETQYF.

The chain joins TRBV19 to TRBJ1-2; possible D gene TRBD1, 5 bases. Germline CDR1 is LNHDA and CDR2 is SQIVND (reference sequence). V was shortened by 8 bases and J by 5 bases, with 12 bases between the two germline ends. The CDR3 spans 12 residues. The CDR3 region is CASGARQYGYTF. CDR3 bases: TGTGCCAGTGGGGCCAGACAGTATGGCTACACCTTC.

The chain is built from TRBV5-8 and TRBJ2-1, with a tentative D call TRBD2 (5 bases). V shed 4 bases and J shed 5 bases, with 13 bases lying between them. Germline V CDR1 and CDR2: SGHTS, YDEGEE. This CDR3 spans 14 amino acids. The CDR3 DNA reads TGTGCCAGCAGCACCCCGGGGAGAGACAATGAGCAGTTCTTC. Translating it yields CASSTPGRDNEQFF.